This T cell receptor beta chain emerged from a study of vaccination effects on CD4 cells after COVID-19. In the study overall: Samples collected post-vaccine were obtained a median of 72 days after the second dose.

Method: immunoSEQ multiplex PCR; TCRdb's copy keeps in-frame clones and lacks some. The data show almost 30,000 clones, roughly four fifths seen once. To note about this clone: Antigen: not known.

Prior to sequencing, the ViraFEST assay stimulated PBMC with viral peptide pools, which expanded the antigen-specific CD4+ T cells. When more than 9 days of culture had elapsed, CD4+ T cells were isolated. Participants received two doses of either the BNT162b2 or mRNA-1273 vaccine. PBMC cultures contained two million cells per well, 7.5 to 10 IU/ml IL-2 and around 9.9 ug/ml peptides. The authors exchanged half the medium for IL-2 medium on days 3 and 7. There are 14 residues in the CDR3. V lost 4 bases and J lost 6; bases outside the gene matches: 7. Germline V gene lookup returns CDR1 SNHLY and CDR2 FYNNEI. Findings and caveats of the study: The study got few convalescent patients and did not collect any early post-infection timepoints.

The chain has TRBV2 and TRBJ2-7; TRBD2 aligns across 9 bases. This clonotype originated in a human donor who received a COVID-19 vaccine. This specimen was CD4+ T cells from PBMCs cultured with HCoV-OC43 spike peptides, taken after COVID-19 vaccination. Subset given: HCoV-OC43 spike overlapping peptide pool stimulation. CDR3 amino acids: CASSVSGRSIEQYF. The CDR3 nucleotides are TGTGCCAGCAGTGTGAGCGGGAGGTCCATCGAGCAGTACTTC.